This is a list of T cell receptor beta chains from one sample in a study of cytomegalovirus exposure and HLA in healthy donors. TCRdb's copy holds only in-frame clones and misses some; the assay was immunoSEQ multiplex PCR. This repertoire shows about 140,000 clones, under 80% found once; its top ten account for roughly 3%. The material sequenced was PBMCs. The origin of the receptors is a male donor in good health and CMV-seronegative. CDR3s include the opening cysteine and the closing phenylalanine or tryptophan. A D gene is named only where the DNA matches it firmly. The listing skips clone size in some rows; elsewhere it reads once, few, many or a size class.

length	J	size	D	V	CDR3	DNA
14	TRBJ1-6	.	.	TRBV6-5	CASSLLQGNSPLHF	TGTGCCAGCAGTTTGCTCCAGGGGAATTCACCCCTCCACTTT
13	TRBJ1-2	.	TRBD1	TRBV6-5	CASSRDRVGGYTF	TGTGCCAGCAGCCGCGACAGGGTCGGTGGCTACACCTTC
16	TRBJ2-7	.	TRBD2	TRBV27	CASSLYGLAGDYEQYF	TGTGCCAGCAGTTTATACGGACTAGCGGGAGACTACGAGCAGTACTTC
14	TRBJ1-1	few	TRBD1	TRBV6-5	CASSPTGGHTEAFF	TGTGCCAGCAGTCCGACAGGGGGTCACACTGAAGCTTTCTTT
14	TRBJ2-7	.	TRBD2	TRBV10-3	CAISGLAGGYEQYF	TGTGCCATCAGTGGACTAGCGGGGGGCTACGAGCAGTACTTC
15	TRBJ1-5	.	TRBD1	TRBV2	CASTSRTGLNQPQHF	TGTGCCAGCACCTCCAGGACAGGGCTCAATCAGCCCCAGCATTTT
14	TRBJ1-5	.	.	TRBV5-6	CASSYTGIGQPQHF	TGTGCCAGCTCCTATACAGGGATAGGTCAGCCCCAGCATTTT
12	TRBJ1-2	.	.	TRBV7-9	CASSADSYGYTF	TGTGCCAGCAGTGCTGACAGCTATGGCTACACCTTC
15	TRBJ1-4	.	TRBD1	TRBV27	CASSLIRDRGEKLFF	TGTGCCAGCAGTTTAATCCGGGACAGGGGGGAAAAACTGTTTTTT
14	TRBJ2-3	.	.	TRBV7-9	CASSFSGPADTQYF	TGTGCCAGCAGCTTTTCGGGTCCGGCCGATACGCAGTATTTT
16	TRBJ2-7	.	TRBD1	TRBV7-2	CASSASGTGGEYEQYF	TGTGCCAGCAGCGCCTCCGGGACAGGGGGCGAGTACGAGCAGTACTTC
14	TRBJ1-2	.	.	TRBV4-1	CASSQGQGGYGYTF	TGCGCCAGCAGCCAAGGGCAGGGAGGATATGGCTACACCTTC
15	TRBJ2-1	few	TRBD1	TRBV5-4	CASRPGTDQHNEQFF	TGTGCCAGCAGACCCGGGACAGACCAACACAATGAGCAGTTCTTC
11	TRBJ2-1	.	.	TRBV12-5	CASVSAYEQFF	TGTGCTAGTGTTTCTGCGTATGAGCAGTTCTTC
14	TRBJ1-1	.	.	TRBV11-2	CASSSTRGSTEAFF	TGTGCCAGCAGCTCCACCAGGGGAAGCACTGAAGCTTTCTTT
15	TRBJ1-1	.	.	TRBV30	CAWSTWGRGAPEAFF	TGTGCCTGGAGTACTTGGGGTCGGGGGGCGCCTGAAGCTTTCTTT
17	TRBJ2-1	.	TRBD2	TRBV5-4	CASSPRTSGGTHNEQFF	TGTGCCAGCAGCCCACGAACTAGCGGGGGAACGCACAATGAGCAGTTCTTC
14	TRBJ1-6	.	.	TRBV6-1	CASSEAGRGSPLHF	TGTGCCAGCAGTGAAGCAGGGAGAGGATCACCCCTCCACTTT
19	TRBJ2-2	.	TRBD2	TRBV5-1	CASSLLLAGWDLNTGELFF	TGCGCCAGCAGCTTATTACTAGCGGGTTGGGACCTGAACACCGGGGAGCTGTTTTTT
19	TRBJ1-5	.	TRBD1	TRBV2	CASSVTPGQGGGSNQPQHF	TGTGCCAGCAGTGTGACCCCGGGACAGGGGGGGGGTAGCAATCAGCCCCAGCATTTT
13	TRBJ2-2	.	.	TRBV14	CASSRDYTGELFF	TGTGCCAGCAGCCGCGATTACACCGGGGAGCTGTTTTTT
14	TRBJ2-7	.	TRBD1	TRBV11-3	CASSSGTGLDEQYF	TGTGCCAGCAGCTCCGGGACAGGGCTCGACGAGCAGTACTTC
19	TRBJ2-7	once	TRBD2	TRBV7-9	CASSQAKGTRSDSVYEQYF	TGTGCCAGCAGCCAGGCCAAAGGGACTAGGTCGGATTCCGTCTACGAGCAGTACTTC
14	TRBJ1-5	.	.	TRBV9	CASSRGGSNQPQHF	TGTGCCAGCTCACGAGGAGGAAGCAATCAGCCCCAGCATTTT
16	TRBJ1-1	.	.	TRBV6-4	CASSAGIGVVGTEAFF	TGTGCCAGCAGTGCGGGCATAGGGGTTGTCGGCACTGAAGCTTTCTTT
14	TRBJ1-1	.	.	TRBV7-2	CASSSFRGPTEAFF	TGTGCCAGCAGCTCTTTCAGGGGCCCCACTGAAGCTTTCTTT
12	TRBJ2-7	.	.	TRBV7-2	CASSLDRREQYF	TGTGCCAGCAGCCTGGACAGACGAGAGCAGTACTTC
12	TRBJ2-1	.	.	TRBV27	CASRDSVHEQFF	TGTGCCAGCCGTGATAGCGTGCATGAGCAGTTCTTC
12	TRBJ2-2	.	.	TRBV30	CAWSVGSGELFF	TGTGCCTGGAGTGTGGGCTCCGGGGAGCTGTTTTTT
12	TRBJ1-1	.	.	TRBV4-3	CASSQGDTEAFF	TGCGCCAGCAGCCAAGGAGACACTGAAGCTTTCTTT
15	TRBJ1-1	.	.	TRBV12-5	CASGLPPGGSPEAFF	TGTGCTAGTGGTTTGCCCCCGGGGGGTAGTCCTGAAGCTTTCTTT
12	TRBJ1-5	once	.	TRBV10-3	CASRQGNQPQHF	TGTGCCAGCCGACAGGGCAATCAGCCCCAGCATTTT
12	TRBJ2-7	.	.	TRBV25-1	CASSEISVEQYF	TGTGCCAGCAGTGAAATTAGTGTCGAGCAGTACTTC
18	TRBJ1-2	.	.	TRBV5-1	CASSSPREPKTSNYGYTF	TGCGCCAGCAGCTCGCCCCGGGAACCGAAAACCTCTAACTATGGCTACACCTTC
13	TRBJ1-2	once	TRBD1	TRBV7-3	CASSADRGYGYPF	TGTGCCAGCAGCGCGGACAGGGGGTATGGCTACCCCTTC
15	TRBJ1-4	few	.	TRBV19	CASSIQQGLNEKLFF	TGTGCCAGTAGTATACAACAGGGCCTTAATGAAAAACTGTTTTTT
14	TRBJ1-6	.	.	TRBV7-9	CASSLRTENSPLHF	TGTGCCAGCAGCTTAAGAACGGAGAATTCACCCCTCCACTTT
15	TRBJ2-1	.	TRBD2	TRBV7-9	CASSSPSGAYNEQFF	TGTGCCAGCAGCTCTCCTAGCGGGGCCTACAATGAGCAGTTCTTC
20	TRBJ2-5	.	TRBD1	TRBV9	CASSAPKDRAGQSPQETQYF	TGTGCCAGCAGCGCACCTAAAGACAGGGCCGGACAATCTCCACAAGAGACCCAGTACTTC
14	TRBJ2-7	.	.	TRBV29-1	CSVARGTPSYEQYF	TGCAGCGTTGCCAGGGGAACGCCTTCCTACGAGCAGTACTTC
14	TRBJ2-7	.	.	TRBV10-3	CAIRDSRNSYEQYF	TGTGCCATCAGGGACTCCCGAAACTCCTACGAGCAGTACTTC
13	TRBJ1-1	.	.	TRBV19	CASSIVRNTEAFF	TGTGCCAGTAGTATCGTCAGGAACACTGAAGCTTTCTTT
12	TRBJ1-5	.	.	TRBV12-5	CASGATGWPQHF	TGTGCTAGTGGCGCCACCGGGTGGCCCCAGCATTTT
18	TRBJ2-3	.	.	TRBV5-1	CASSLTRNRVGLADTQYF	TGCGCCAGCAGCTTGACGCGAAACAGGGTCGGGCTTGCAGATACGCAGTATTTT